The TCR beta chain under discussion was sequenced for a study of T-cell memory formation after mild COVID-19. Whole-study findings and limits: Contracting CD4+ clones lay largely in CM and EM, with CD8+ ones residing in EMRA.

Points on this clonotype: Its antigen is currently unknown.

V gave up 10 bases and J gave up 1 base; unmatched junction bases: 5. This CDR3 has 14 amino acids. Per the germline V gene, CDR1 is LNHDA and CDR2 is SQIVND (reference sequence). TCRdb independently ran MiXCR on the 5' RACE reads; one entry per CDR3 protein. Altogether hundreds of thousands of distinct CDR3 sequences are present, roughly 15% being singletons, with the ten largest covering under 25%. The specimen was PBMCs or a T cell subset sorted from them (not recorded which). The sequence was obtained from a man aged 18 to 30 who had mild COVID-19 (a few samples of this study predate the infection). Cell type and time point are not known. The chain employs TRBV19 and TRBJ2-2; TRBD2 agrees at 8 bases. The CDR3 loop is CATNRGGNTGELFF. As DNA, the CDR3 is TGTGCCACCAACCGGGGGGGGAACACCGGGGAGCTGTTTTTT.